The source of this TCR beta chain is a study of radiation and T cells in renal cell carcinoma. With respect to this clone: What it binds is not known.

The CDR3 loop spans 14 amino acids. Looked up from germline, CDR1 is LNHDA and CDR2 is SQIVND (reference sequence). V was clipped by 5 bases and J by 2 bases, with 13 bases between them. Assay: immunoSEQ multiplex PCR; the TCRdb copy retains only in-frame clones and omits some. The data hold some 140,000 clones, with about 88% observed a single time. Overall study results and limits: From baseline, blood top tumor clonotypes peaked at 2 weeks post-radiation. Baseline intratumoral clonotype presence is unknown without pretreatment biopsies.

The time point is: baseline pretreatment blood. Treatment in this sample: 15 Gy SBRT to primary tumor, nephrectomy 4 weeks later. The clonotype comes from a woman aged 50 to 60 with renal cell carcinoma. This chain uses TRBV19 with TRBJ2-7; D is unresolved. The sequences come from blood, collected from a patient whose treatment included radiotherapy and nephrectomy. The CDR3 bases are TGTGCCAGTAGTTCAGGACCCCGGGCCTACGAGCAGTACTTC. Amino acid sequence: CASSSGPRAYEQYF.